Listed here are 5 T cell receptor beta chains from one sample, sequenced in a study of T cells in Graves' hyperthyroidism and ophthalmopathy. Amplification of TCR beta CDR3 regions was performed using RNA transcripts as template. The HTBI primer set drove a first-round RT-PCR of the TCR CDR3. TCRdb ran MiXCR on the multiplex PCR reads and lists one entry per CDR3 protein. The data contain about 510,000 distinct CDR3 sequences, around 15% of them singletons. The sequencing input was blood. Source of these receptors: a woman in her 40s with Graves' hyperthyroidism.

The sample holds a few counts of this clonotype. The rearrangement joins TRBV3-1 to TRBJ1-2, with TRBD1 matching 7 bases. CDR3 length: 14 amino acids. V gave up 5 bases and J gave up 2 bases; unmatched junction bases: 5. CDR1 LGHDT and CDR2 YNNKEL come from the germline V gene (reference sequence). The CDR3 sequence is CASSEGQDNYGYTF. The CDR3 coding sequence is TGTGCCAGCAGCGAAGGACAGGACAACTATGGCTACACCTTC.

In its sample, this clonotype was seen many times. The chain recombines TRBV28 with TRBJ2-1; TRBD2 matches 13 bases. From germline, CDR1 is MDHEN and CDR2 SYDVKM. The CDR3 has 16 amino acids. V lost 5 bases and J lost 6; bases outside the gene matches: 7. The CDR3 region has the DNA TGTGCCAGCAGTGTCCTACTAGCGGGAGGGCCCAATGAGCAGTTCTTC. Its protein is CASSVLLAGGPNEQFF. Combining the CDR3 with reference TRBV28 and TRBJ2-1 gives the whole variable domain DVKVTQSSRYLVKRTGEKVFLECVQDMDHENMFWYRQDPGLGLRLIYFSYDVKMKEKGDIPEGYSVSREKKERFSLILESASTNQTSMYLCASSVLLAGGPNEQFFGPGTRLTVL.

The sample holds a few counts of this clonotype. This chain joins TRBV20-1 and TRBJ2-7; D remains ambiguous. This CDR3 comprises 13 residues. The V and J ends lost 0 bases and 2 bases respectively, with 8 bases between them. Germline CDR1 is DFQATT and CDR2 is SNEGSKA (reference sequence). CDR3 loop: CSAREAVAYEQYF. DNA of the CDR3: TGCAGTGCTAGAGAGGCAGTAGCCTACGAGCAGTACTTC.

The chain is built from TRBV9 and TRBJ2-2; D might be TRBD2 (5 bases). Germline V lookup: CDR1 SGDLS, CDR2 YYNGEE. The CDR3 loop spans 13 amino acids. Trimming left V 3 bases short and J 5 bases short, with 8 bases between. This CDR3 reads CASSASGTGELFF. In DNA form, the CDR3 reads TGTGCCAGCAGCGCCTCGGGAACCGGGGAGCTGTTTTTT.

The V call is TRBV6-1, the J call TRBJ1-1, with 9 bases fitting TRBD1. CDR1 MNHNS and CDR2 SASEGT come from the germline V gene. This CDR3 is built from 13 residues. V lost 7 bases and J lost 5; bases outside the gene matches: 5. In nucleotides, the CDR3 is TGTGCCAGCAACAGGGGGCGAGAGACTGAAGCTTTCTTT. Its translation is CASNRGRETEAFF.